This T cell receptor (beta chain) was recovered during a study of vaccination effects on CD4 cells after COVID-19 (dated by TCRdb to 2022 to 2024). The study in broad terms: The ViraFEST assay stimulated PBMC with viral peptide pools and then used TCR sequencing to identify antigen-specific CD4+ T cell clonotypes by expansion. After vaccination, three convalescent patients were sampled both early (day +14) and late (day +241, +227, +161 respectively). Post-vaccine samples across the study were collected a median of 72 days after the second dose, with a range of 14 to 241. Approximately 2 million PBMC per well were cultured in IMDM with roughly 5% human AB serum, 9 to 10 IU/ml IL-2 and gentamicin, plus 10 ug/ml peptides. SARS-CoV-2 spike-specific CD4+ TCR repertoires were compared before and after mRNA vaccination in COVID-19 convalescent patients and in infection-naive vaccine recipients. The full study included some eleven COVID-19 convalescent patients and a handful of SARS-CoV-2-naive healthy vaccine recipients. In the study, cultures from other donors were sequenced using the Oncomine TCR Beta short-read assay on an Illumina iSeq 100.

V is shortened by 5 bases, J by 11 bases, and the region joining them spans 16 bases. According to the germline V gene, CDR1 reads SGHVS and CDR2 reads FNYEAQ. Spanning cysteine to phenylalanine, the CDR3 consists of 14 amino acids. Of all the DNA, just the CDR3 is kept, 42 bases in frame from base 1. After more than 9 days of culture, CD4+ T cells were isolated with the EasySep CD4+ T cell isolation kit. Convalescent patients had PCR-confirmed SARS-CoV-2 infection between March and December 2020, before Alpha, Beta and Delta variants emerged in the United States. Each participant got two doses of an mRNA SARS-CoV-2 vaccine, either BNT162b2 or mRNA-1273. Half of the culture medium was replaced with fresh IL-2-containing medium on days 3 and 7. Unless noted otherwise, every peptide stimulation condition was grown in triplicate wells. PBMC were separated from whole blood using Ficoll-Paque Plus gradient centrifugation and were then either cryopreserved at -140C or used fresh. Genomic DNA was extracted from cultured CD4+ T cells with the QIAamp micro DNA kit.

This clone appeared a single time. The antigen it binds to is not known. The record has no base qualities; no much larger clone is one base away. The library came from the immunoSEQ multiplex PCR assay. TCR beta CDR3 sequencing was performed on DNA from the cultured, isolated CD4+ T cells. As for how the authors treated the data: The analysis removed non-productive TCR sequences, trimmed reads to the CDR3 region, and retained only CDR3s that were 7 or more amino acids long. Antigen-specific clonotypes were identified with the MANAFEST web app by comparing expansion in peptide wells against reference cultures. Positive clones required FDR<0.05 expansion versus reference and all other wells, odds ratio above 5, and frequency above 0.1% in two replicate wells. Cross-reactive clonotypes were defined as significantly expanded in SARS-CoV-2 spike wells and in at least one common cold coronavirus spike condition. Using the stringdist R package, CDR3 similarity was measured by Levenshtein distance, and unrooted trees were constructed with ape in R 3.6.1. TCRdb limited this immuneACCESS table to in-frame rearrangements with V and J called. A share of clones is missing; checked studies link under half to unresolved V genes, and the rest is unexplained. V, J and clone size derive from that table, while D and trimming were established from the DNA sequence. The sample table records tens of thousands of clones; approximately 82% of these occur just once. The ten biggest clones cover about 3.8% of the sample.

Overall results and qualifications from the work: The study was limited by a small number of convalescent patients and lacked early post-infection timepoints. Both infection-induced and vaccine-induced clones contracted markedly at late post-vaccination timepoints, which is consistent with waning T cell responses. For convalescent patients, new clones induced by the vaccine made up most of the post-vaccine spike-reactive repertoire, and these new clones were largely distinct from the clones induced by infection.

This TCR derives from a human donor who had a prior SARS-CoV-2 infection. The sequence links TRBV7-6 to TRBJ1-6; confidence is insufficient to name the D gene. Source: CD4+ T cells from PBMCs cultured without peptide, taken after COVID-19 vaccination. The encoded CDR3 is CASSLEAGRAPLHF. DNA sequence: TGTGCCAGCAGCCTAGAGGCAGGTCGAGCACCCCTCCACTTT.